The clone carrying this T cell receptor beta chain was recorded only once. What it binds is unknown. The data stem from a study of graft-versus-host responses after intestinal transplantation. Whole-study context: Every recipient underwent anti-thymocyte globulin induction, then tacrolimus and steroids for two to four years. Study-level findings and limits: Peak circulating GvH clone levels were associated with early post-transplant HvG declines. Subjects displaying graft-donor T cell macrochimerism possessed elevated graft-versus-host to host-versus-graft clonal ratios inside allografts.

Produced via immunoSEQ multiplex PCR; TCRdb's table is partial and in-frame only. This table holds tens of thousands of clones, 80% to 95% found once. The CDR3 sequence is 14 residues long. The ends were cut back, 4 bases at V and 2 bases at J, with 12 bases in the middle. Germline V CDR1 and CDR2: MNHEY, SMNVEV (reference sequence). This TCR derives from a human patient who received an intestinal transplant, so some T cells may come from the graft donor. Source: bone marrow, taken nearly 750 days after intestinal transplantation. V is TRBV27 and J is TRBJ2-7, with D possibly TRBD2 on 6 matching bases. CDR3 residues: CASSSGGGTYEQYF. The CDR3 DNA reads TGTGCCAGCAGTTCCGGAGGAGGGACCTACGAGCAGTACTTC.